This note documents a single T cell receptor beta chain sequence. Some clones are missing from TCRdb's copy, which holds only in-frame ones; the method was immunoSEQ multiplex PCR. The sample lists over 250,000 clones, less than 90% occurring once. The CDR3 is 15 amino acids. V lost 0 bases to trimming and J lost 5 bases, with 8 bases between them. Germline CDR1 is LGHDT and CDR2 is YNNKEL (reference sequence). These data are taken from a study of blood T cell repertoires in COVID-19. As for the study in general: Acute and convalescent COVID-19 specimens originated in the United States, Italy and Spain. T cells, B-cell-depleted T cells, or PBMCs provided the cDNA or gDNA that served as material.

J is TRBJ1-6 and V is TRBV3-1 (or the pseudogene TRBV3-2); D call uncertain. The sample consisted of peripheral blood. The clonotype originates from a human donor in a cohort sampled during active COVID-19. The CDR3 DNA is TGTGCCAGCAGCCAAGATCCGTCGGATAATTCACCCCTCCACTTT. It translates to CASSQDPSDNSPLHF.